Each of the 21 T cell receptor beta chains below was sequenced from the same sample in a study of shared clonotypes between healthy human individuals. Sequenced by immunoSEQ multiplex PCR; TCRdb stores in-frame clones only, minus some. The sample has about 2 million clones; 90% to 95% are singletons. The source material was naive CD4+ T cells sorted from blood. The subset: CD45RA+ positively selected. Source of these receptors: a man aged 18 to 30 in good health.

This chain uses TRBV7-9 with TRBJ2-7; 8 bases are shared with TRBD2. This CDR3 has 14 amino acids. Unmatched junction bases numbered 4, after V lost 1 base and J lost 5 bases. Germline V gene sequence: CDR1 SEHNR, CDR2 FQNEAQ (reference sequence). The CDR3 here is CASSLETSENEQYF. In DNA form, the CDR3 reads TGTGCCAGCAGCTTAGAGACTAGCGAGAACGAGCAGTACTTC.

In DNA form, the CDR3 reads TGCGCCAGCAGCTTGGAGAGATACTATGGCTACACCTTC. Its translation is CASSLERYYGYTF. This chain links TRBV5-1 with TRBJ1-2; D ambiguous. Deletions cut 0 bases from V and 3 bases from J, with 6 bases between. The CDR3 spans 13 residues. Germline CDR1 SGHRS, CDR2 YFSETQ.

This chain links TRBV6-6 with TRBJ2-3, with D perhaps given as TRBD1 or TRBD2 (7 bases each). This CDR3 region has 16 residues. Germline V gene sequence: CDR1 MNHNY, CDR2 SVGAGI (reference sequence). The V end lost 5 bases, the J end lost 5 bases, and 20 bases lay between the germline ends. The CDR3 sequence: CASSPPARGRGDTQYF. The CDR3 bases are TGTGCCAGCAGTCCCCCGGCCAGGGGGAGGGGAGATACGCAGTATTTT.

V gene TRBV5-1 combines with J gene TRBJ1-6, with D possibly being TRBD1 (5 bases). The CDR3 contains 16 residues. Germline V CDR1 and CDR2: SGHRS, YFSETQ. V was trimmed by 0 bases and J by 3 bases, leaving 10 bases between them. CDR3 protein: CASSLAGTYYNSPLHF. CDR3 bases: TGCGCCAGCAGCTTGGCCGGGACCTACTATAATTCACCCCTCCACTTT. Complete variable domain (other parts from reference TRBV5-1 and TRBJ1-6): KAGVTQTPRYLIKTRGQQVTLSCSPISGHRSVSWYQQTPGQGLQFLFEYFSETQRNKGNFPGRFSGRQFSNSRSEMNVSTLELGDSALYLCASSLAGTYYNSPLHFGNGTRLTVT.

The chain uses TRBV9 and TRBJ2-5, with 11 bases aligning to TRBD2. The length of the CDR3 is 17 residues. Germline CDR1 and CDR2: SGDLS and YYNGEE. J was trimmed by 5 bases and V by 4 bases; bases with no gene match: 13. The DNA of the CDR3 is TGTGCCAGCAGCCCCACTGCGACTAGCGGGGTAGGGGAGACCCAGTACTTC. Encoded protein: CASSPTATSGVGETQYF.

The rearrangement uses TRBV28 and TRBJ1-1; TRBD1 agrees at 7 bases. In germline, CDR1 is MDHEN, CDR2 SYDVKM. V lost 4 bases, J lost 3 bases, and 8 bases stayed unmatched. The CDR3 is 15 residues long. The CDR3 region is CASSSGTAWDTEAFF. In nucleotides, the CDR3 is TGTGCCAGCAGTTCGGGGACAGCCTGGGACACTGAAGCTTTCTTT.

The rearrangement links TRBV6-6 to TRBJ2-1, with a tentative D call TRBD1 (6 bases). The CDR3 length is 15 residues. V lost 6 bases and J lost 0, with 12 bases in between. Germline CDR1 MNHNY, CDR2 SVGAGI (reference sequence). CDR3 in amino acids: CASRRGQSSYNEQFF. CDR3 nucleotide sequence: TGTGCCAGCAGGCGAGGACAGAGCTCCTACAATGAGCAGTTCTTC.

Turning to this clone: A much larger clone differs from this one at a single base, so this may be a read error. The chain is built from TRBV11-2 and TRBJ1-3; TRBD1 might be the D (5 bases). The germline gives CDR1 SGHAT, CDR2 FQNNGV. The CDR3 length is 16 residues. V was trimmed by 5 bases and J by 3 bases, leaving 17 bases between them. As DNA, the CDR3 is TGTGCCAGCAGCCTTCGGGCAGGGAGAGGTGGAAACACCATATATTTT. This codes for CASSLRAGRGGNTIYF.

The chain uses TRBV5-1 and TRBJ2-7, with 11 bases lining up with TRBD2. The CDR3 is made up of 15 amino acids. From germline, CDR1 is SGHRS and CDR2 YFSETQ. J lost 4 bases, V lost 4 bases, and 7 bases had no gene match. Here the CDR3 reads CASSLSGTSGYEQYF. CDR3 sequence (DNA): TGCGCCAGCAGCCTATCCGGGACTAGCGGATACGAGCAGTACTTC.

This clone was observed once. The rearrangement uses TRBV5-1 and TRBJ1-1; D may be TRBD1 (6 bases). CDR1 and CDR2 from the germline V gene are SGHRS and YFSETQ. CDR3 length: 13 residues. V dropped 2 bases and J dropped 8 bases, with 13 bases sitting between them. The CDR3 reads CASSFLNREEAFF. The CDR3 DNA sequence: TGCGCCAGCAGCTTCTTAAACAGGGAAGAAGCTTTCTTT.

This clone is a singleton in its sample. V is TRBV30 and J is TRBJ1-5; D not certain. This CDR3 region has 15 residues. Germline V CDR1 and CDR2: GTSNPN, SVGIG (reference sequence). With 2 bases removed from V and 0 bases from J, the gap between germline ends came to 11 bases. CDR3 residues: CAWSRSGNSNQPQHF. The CDR3 DNA reads TGTGCCTGGAGTCGAAGCGGGAATAGCAATCAGCCCCAGCATTTT.

This clone was recorded once. This sequence may be a read error, since a much larger clone differs from it by one base. Other DNA sequences within the sample encode an identical CDR3. The gene calls are TRBV28 and TRBJ1-2; no reliable D call. The germline gives CDR1 MDHEN, CDR2 SYDVKM. V lost 3 bases to trimming and J lost 4 bases, with 6 bases between them. This CDR3 has 12 amino acids. CDR3 bases: TGTGCCAGCAGTTTTCGGAGCTATGGCTACACCTTC. It translates to CASSFRSYGYTF.

The J gene is TRBJ2-1, the V gene TRBV5-6, with TRBD1 matching 7 bases. Germline-derived CDR1 and CDR2 are SGHDT and YYEEEE. J lost 7 bases, V lost 7 bases, and 11 bases had no gene match. The CDR3 is made up of 14 amino acids. CDR3 bases: TGTGCCAGCCGGCAGGGGGAGTGGATAAATGAGCAGTTCTTC. Residues: CASRQGEWINEQFF.

This clone was observed a single time. The chain links TRBV5-1 to TRBJ1-4, with 10 bases lining up with TRBD1. V trimming: 1 base; J trimming: 5 bases; junction bases outside the gene matches: 5. The CDR3 has 16 residues. Per the germline V gene, CDR1 is SGHRS and CDR2 is YFSETQ. In nucleotides, the CDR3 is TGCGCCAGCAGCTTGAGGCCGGGACAGGGGAATGAAAAACTGTTTTTT. Translation: CASSLRPGQGNEKLFF.

The chain carries TRBV7-6 and TRBJ2-7, with 9 bases matching TRBD1. Germline V gene sequence: CDR1 SGHVS, CDR2 FNYEAQ. V lost 5 bases, J lost 0 bases, and 14 bases stayed unmatched. The CDR3 has 18 residues. The CDR3 spells CASSQNLAGTGSSYEQYF. The CDR3 bases are TGTGCCAGCAGCCAAAACCTAGCCGGGACAGGGAGCTCCTACGAGCAGTACTTC.

The chain carries TRBV7-9 and TRBJ1-1; 11 nucleotides match TRBD1. This CDR3 spans 15 amino acids. CDR1 and CDR2 (germline): SEHNR, FQNEAQ (reference sequence). V dropped 5 bases and J dropped 3; count of bases not matched to a gene: 5. CDR3 protein: CASSKGTGGYTEAFF. The CDR3 DNA sequence: TGTGCCAGCAGCAAAGGGACAGGGGGATACACTGAAGCTTTCTTT.

The rearrangement uses TRBV4-1 and TRBJ1-5; unclear D gene. The CDR3 spans 17 residues. Trimming pared 6 bases from V and 0 bases from J, leaving 18 bases between. Germline values: CDR1 MGHRA, CDR2 YSYEKL. The CDR3 region is CASSPQVQVLSNQPQHF. The CDR3 nucleotides are TGCGCCAGCAGTCCCCAAGTCCAAGTACTTAGCAATCAGCCCCAGCATTTT.

This clone was seen a single time. The V call is TRBV6-1, the J call TRBJ1-4, with 7 bases that match TRBD1. This CDR3 has 15 residues. J gave up 3 bases and V 6 bases, and 7 bases lay outside the gene matches. From germline, CDR1 is MNHNS and CDR2 SASEGT. In DNA form, the CDR3 reads TGTGCCAGCAGCACCGGAGGGACAGCTAATGAAAAACTGTTTTTT. Translating it yields CASSTGGTANEKLFF.

This clone has only one observation. This sequence joins TRBV15 and TRBJ1-2; 9 positions agree with TRBD1. Germline CDR1 and CDR2: LNHNV and YYDKDF (reference sequence). The V segment lost 3 bases and the J segment 2 bases; nucleotides outside the gene matches: 7. The CDR3 loop spans 16 amino acids. CDR3 nucleotide sequence: TGTGCCACCAGCAGGAGCCCCGGGACAGGGAACTATGGCTACACCTTC. This codes for CATSRSPGTGNYGYTF. Looking up the rest from reference TRBV15 and TRBJ1-2 gives the full variable domain: DAMVIQNPRYQVTQFGKPVTLSCSQTLNHNVMYWYQQKSSQAPKLLFHYYDKDFNNEADTPDNFQSRRPNTSFCFLDIRSPGLGDTAMYLCATSRSPGTGNYGYTFGSGTRLTVV.

The rearrangement links TRBV5-6 to TRBJ2-3; 14 nucleotides match TRBD2. Germline CDR1 and CDR2: SGHDT and YYEEEE. V was pared by 4 bases and J by 7 bases, with 8 bases of the junction left unmatched. The CDR3 has 16 amino acids. The CDR3 is CASSLLGLAGGHTQYF. CDR3 nucleotides: TGTGCCAGCAGCCTTCTCGGACTAGCGGGGGGACATACGCAGTATTTT.

The chain is built from TRBV5-8 and TRBJ2-7; the D is unclear. Per germline, CDR1 SGHTS and CDR2 YDEGEE. The CDR3 covers 10 residues. Trimming pared 6 bases from V and 6 bases from J, leaving 7 bases between. The CDR3 here is CASTLIEQYF. CDR3 bases: TGTGCCAGCACCCTCATCGAGCAGTACTTC.